This T cell receptor (beta chain) was identified during a study of T-cell reconstitution after alpha-beta-depleted transplantation in children (TCRdb year 2016). Regarding the complete study: T-cell immune reconstitution after TCRalphabeta/CD19-depleted allogeneic hematopoietic cell transplantation in children was quantitatively tracked in the study by means of TCR repertoire profiling.

The CDR3 has 16 amino acids, counting the end cysteine and phenylalanine. Solely the CDR3 DNA is kept, with 48 bases framed from the first base. Per the germline V gene, SGHRS is the CDR1 and YFSETQ is the CDR2. V drops 3 bases and J drops 0 bases, leaving 13 bases in between. Note on this clonotype: What this receptor recognizes is not known. No base-level quality is on record; no much larger clone is a single base apart.

Overall study results and their limits: In some patients, the high TCRbeta diversity seen at day 60 was put down to recipient T cells and intrathymic progenitors that had survived conditioning. Over subsequent months, a decline in hyperexpanded clone frequencies was noted, and after one year, T-cell counts and TCRbeta diversity were mostly ascribed to newly produced T cells. The apparently early recovery of alphabetaT-cell counts about two months after transplant reportedly depended on only several hundred rapidly expanded clones that came from non-depleted graft cells.

The treatment or condition label here, explained by the study, means: allogeneic hematopoietic cell transplantation with graft depleted of TCRalphabeta T cells and CD19 B cells. The transplant recipients were children given TCRalphabeta/CD19-depleted allogeneic hematopoietic cell grafts. The library was obtained by PCR. The data were produced on an Illumina HiSeq 2500. To normalize quantification of the TCRbeta repertoire, the TCR libraries were built with molecular barcoding that relied on unique molecular identifiers. Clones were called with MiXCR by TCRdb after fastp trimmed the public reads at Q25, and only in-frame beta chains were retained. CDR3 protein sequences are deduplicated, and each keeps its most common genes and DNA. This sample gives 700,000 to 950,000 distinct CDR3 sequences in total; roughly 15% of them show up just once. Approximately 4.5% of the sample belongs to the ten largest clones.

The material sequenced was PBMCs, mostly from graft donor cells, taken 360 days after TCRalphabeta/CD19-depleted stem cell transplant. This clonotype was sampled from a male patient younger than 18 who had a stem cell transplant for acute lymphoblastic leukemia, so the T cells may come from the graft donor. The chain is made from TRBV5-1 and TRBJ1-3, with no reliable assignment of the D segment. The CDR3 protein is CASSSRTDSSGNTIYF. The bases are TGCGCCAGCAGCTCGCGGACTGACTCCTCTGGAAACACCATATATTTT. Joined to the reference TRBV5-1 and TRBJ1-3 proteins, this CDR3 gives the full variable domain: KAGVTQTPRYLIKTRGQQVTLSCSPISGHRSVSWYQQTPGQGLQFLFEYFSETQRNKGNFPGRFSGRQFSNSRSEMNVSTLELGDSALYLCASSSRTDSSGNTIYFGEGSWLTVV.